This TCR beta chain was obtained from a study of cytomegalovirus exposure and HLA in healthy donors. Whole-study results and caveats: Most TCR sequences showed up rarely, but some public TCRs showed up in many donors. A later analysis showed that HLA-associated TCR beta chains had undergone more clonal expansion than equally common others. Highly shared variants forming one cluster were likely a sequencing artifact. Later on, an analysis showed TCR association rates differing by HLA locus, with DRB1 the most and HLA-C the fewest.

PCR employed 60 Vbeta and 13 Jbeta primers. Profiling relied on immunoSEQ multiplex PCR, and the TCRdb table lists in-frame clones only, not all of them. The listing records 60,000 to 75,000 clones. Points on this clone: Antigen: not known.

This CDR3 spans 13 amino acids. Per germline, CDR1 SGHRS and CDR2 YFSETQ. Trimming removed 2 bases from V and 0 bases from J, with 6 bases in between. The receptor comes from a female donor in good health and CMV-seropositive. The chain uses TRBV5-1 and TRBJ2-7, with D unresolved. Source material: PBMCs. CDR3 loop: CASSFRSSYEQYF. CDR3 coding DNA: TGCGCCAGCAGCTTTCGCAGCTCCTACGAGCAGTACTTC.